These 23 T cell receptor beta chains originate from one sample sequenced in a study of T cell clones after liver transplantation. Only in-frame clones appear in the TCRdb table, and some are missing; sequencing was by immunoSEQ multiplex PCR. The data hold about 80,000 clones, with 80% to 85% observed a single time. Material: CD4+ T cells from blood, obtained 46 months after liver transplant. Every receptor here comes from a human patient who received a liver transplant. Some T cells may be graft donor cells.

V gene TRBV5-1 combines with J gene TRBJ1-1; a weak D match, TRBD1 (5 bases). This CDR3 has 15 residues. Germline V gene lookup returns CDR1 SGHRS and CDR2 YFSETQ. V gave up 4 bases and J gave up 5 bases, with 18 bases separating them. CDR3 amino acids: CASSQDTGGVTEAFF. The CDR3 region has the DNA TGCGCCAGCAGCCAAGATACAGGAGGGGTAACTGAAGCTTTCTTT.

The chain couples TRBV5-4 to TRBJ1-4; 8 nucleotides match TRBD1. Germline CDR1 SGHNT, CDR2 YYREEE (reference sequence). The V gene end was trimmed by 4 bases and the J gene end by 8 bases; junction bases not matched to a gene: 10. The length of the CDR3 is 15 residues. DNA of the CDR3: TGTGCCAGCAGCGGAAATCAGGGGGCGGGGGAAAAACTGTTTTTT. Translating it yields CASSGNQGAGEKLFF.

A few counts support this clone. The chain employs TRBV5-6 and TRBJ2-5, with TRBD2 identical over 11 bases. Germline assignment: CDR1 SGHDT and CDR2 YYEEEE. Trimming at V came to 4 bases and at J to 7 bases, leaving 12 bases not matched to a gene. The CDR3 runs to 16 residues. The CDR3 DNA is TGTGCCAGCAGCAACCGCGGGACTAGCGGTCTTGGGACCCAGTACTTC. This translates into CASSNRGTSGLGTQYF.

V usage is TRBV30 and J usage is TRBJ2-1, with D tentatively TRBD2 (5 bases). This CDR3 is 11 amino acids long. Germline-derived CDR1 and CDR2 are GTSNPN and SVGIG (reference sequence). Deletions cut 2 bases from V and 10 bases from J, with 9 bases between. The CDR3 region is CAWSFPGEQFF. The CDR3 nucleotides read TGTGCCTGGAGTTTCCCGGGGGAGCAGTTCTTC.

The rearrangement links TRBV7-8 to TRBJ1-2; no firm D call. V lost 5 bases, J lost 0 bases, and 13 bases lay in between. CDR3 length: 15 amino acids. Germline assignment: CDR1 SGHVS and CDR2 FQNEAQ. This CDR3 is CASSPREGANYGYTF. For the CDR3, the DNA is TGTGCCAGCAGCCCCCGGGAGGGAGCTAACTATGGCTACACCTTC.

The V call is TRBV6-5, the J call TRBJ2-6; a weak D match, TRBD2 (5 bases). V shed 11 bases and J shed 1 base, with 12 bases lying between them. The CDR3 covers 14 residues. Germline CDR1 and CDR2: MNHEY and SVGAGI. The CDR3 region has the DNA TGTGCCTCCCGGGAAATTTCTGGGGCCAACGTCCTGACTTTC. This encodes CASREISGANVLTF.

The J gene is TRBJ2-5, the V gene TRBV7-6, with TRBD1 matching over 9 bases. CDR1 SGHVS and CDR2 FNYEAQ come from the germline V gene. V shed 3 bases and J 4 bases; nucleotides not matched to a gene: 0. The length of the CDR3 is 13 residues. The CDR3 bases are TGTGCCAGCAGCTTGGGACAGGGAGAGACCCAGTACTTC. It translates to CASSLGQGETQYF. The full variable domain, in which reference TRBV7-6 and TRBJ2-5 provide the parts outside the CDR3, is GAGVSQSPRYKVTKRGQDVALRCDPISGHVSLYWYRQALGQGPEFLTYFNYEAQQDKSGLPNDRFSAERPEGSISTLTIQRTEQRDSAMYRCASSLGQGETQYFGPGTRLLVL.

The V call is TRBV28, the J call TRBJ1-2; TRBD1 is a possible D gene (5 bases). The CDR3 has 15 amino acids. Germline V lookup: CDR1 MDHEN, CDR2 SYDVKM. Trimming cost V 5 bases and J 6 bases, with 19 bases left between them. The CDR3 is CASSLIARVKDGYTF. Here the CDR3 DNA reads TGTGCCAGCAGTCTAATTGCCAGGGTGAAGGATGGCTACACCTTC.

The rearrangement joins TRBV28 to TRBJ2-1; unclear D gene. CDR1 is MDHEN and CDR2 is SYDVKM in the germline V gene. The CDR3 runs to 14 residues. Trimming left V 1 base short and J 6 bases short, with 10 bases between. The CDR3 here is CASSLYRKANEQFF. CDR3 in DNA: TGTGCCAGCAGTTTATATCGGAAAGCCAATGAGCAGTTCTTC. The whole variable domain, remainder taken from reference TRBV28 and TRBJ2-1, is DVKVTQSSRYLVKRTGEKVFLECVQDMDHENMFWYRQDPGLGLRLIYFSYDVKMKEKGDIPEGYSVSREKKERFSLILESASTNQTSMYLCASSLYRKANEQFFGPGTRLTVL.

V usage is TRBV5-1 and J usage is TRBJ2-1, with D unclear. Between the trimmed V and J ends, which lost 2 bases and 3 bases, there was a span of 9 bases. This CDR3 spans 14 amino acids. Germline V gene sequence: CDR1 SGHRS, CDR2 YFSETQ. The CDR3, as DNA: TGCGCCAGCAGCTTTGGGGAATACTACAATGAGCAGTTCTTC. Protein product: CASSFGEYYNEQFF.

This clone was seen a handful of times. This sequence joins TRBV6-1 and TRBJ1-1; 10 nucleotides line up with TRBD1. Germline V gives CDR1 MNHNS, CDR2 SASEGT. The CDR3 has 19 amino acids. Unmatched junction bases numbered 12, after V lost 1 base and J lost 1 base. CDR3 DNA: TGTGCCAGCAGTGAAGGAGACAGGGGGCGGACGCTACAGAACACTGAAGCTTTCTTT. Amino acids: CASSEGDRGRTLQNTEAFF.

V gene TRBV7-2 combines with J gene TRBJ2-3; 7 bases map to TRBD1. This CDR3 region has 13 residues. V trimming: 3 bases; J trimming: 10 bases; junction bases outside the gene matches: 7. In germline, CDR1 is SGHTA, CDR2 FQGNSA. CDR3 sequence reads: CASSFDRDGAQYF. As DNA, the CDR3 is TGTGCCAGCAGCTTCGACAGGGATGGCGCGCAGTATTTT.

The genes are TRBV7-2 and TRBJ2-5, with no clear D. The CDR3 length is 12 residues. V was pared by 1 base and J by 5 bases, with 5 bases between. Germline-derived CDR1 and CDR2 are SGHTA and FQGNSA. The CDR3 coding sequence is TGTGCCAGCAGCTTAGTTGGGGAGACCCAGTACTTC. Translated, it gives CASSLVGETQYF.

Comments on this clone: Other DNA sequences from this sample encode an identical CDR3 as well. V is TRBV5-1 and J is TRBJ1-4, with D unclear. The CDR3 consists of 15 residues. V was shortened by 4 bases and J by 1 base, with 11 bases between the two germline ends. Germline CDR1 reads SGHRS; CDR2 reads YFSETQ. CDR3 coding DNA: TGCGCCAGCAGCCCTGGGCGGGGAACTAATGAAAAACTGTTTTTT. Translating it yields CASSPGRGTNEKLFF.

The V and J genes are TRBV2 and TRBJ2-7; either TRBD1 or TRBD2 may fit D (5 bases each). The V gene lost 6 bases and the J gene lost 4 bases, with 13 bases spanning the gap. The CDR3 sequence is 13 residues long. Germline V gene lookup returns CDR1 SNHLY and CDR2 FYNNEI. CDR3 in amino acids: CASREDGAYEQYF. CDR3 sequence (DNA): TGTGCCAGCAGAGAGGACGGGGCGTACGAGCAGTACTTC.

The rearrangement links TRBV30 to TRBJ1-3; D gene uncertain. This CDR3 is 15 amino acids long. The germline V gene has CDR1 GTSNPN and CDR2 SVGIG (reference sequence). V dropped 0 bases and J dropped 4 bases, with 13 bases sitting between them. CDR3 DNA: TGTGCCTGGAGTGTAAGGCCGGGATCCGGAAACACCATATATTTT. This translates into CAWSVRPGSGNTIYF.

The chain has TRBV5-1 and TRBJ2-5; TRBD2 matches 11 bases. Germline V gene data show CDR1 as SGHRS and CDR2 as YFSETQ. V was clipped by 3 bases and J by 4 bases; unmatched bases: 8. The CDR3 runs to 16 residues. CDR3 DNA: TGCGCCAGCAGCTGGGATGGTAGCGGGAGGGTAGAGACCCAGTACTTC. This translates into CASSWDGSGRVETQYF.

This clone has a handful of counts. This chain joins TRBV5-1 and TRBJ2-5, with TRBD1 identical over 8 bases. Germline V gives CDR1 SGHRS, CDR2 YFSETQ. The CDR3 length is 16 residues. Trimming removed 0 bases from V and 2 bases from J; junction bases left unmatched: 6. The CDR3 bases are TGCGCCAGCAGCTTGGGCAGACAGGGGATACAAGAGACCCAGTACTTC. Protein sequence: CASSLGRQGIQETQYF. Together with reference TRBV5-1 and TRBJ2-5, the CDR3 gives the full variable domain: KAGVTQTPRYLIKTRGQQVTLSCSPISGHRSVSWYQQTPGQGLQFLFEYFSETQRNKGNFPGRFSGRQFSNSRSEMNVSTLELGDSALYLCASSLGRQGIQETQYFGPGTRLLVL.

The chain joins TRBV28 to TRBJ1-3; TRBD1 might be the D (5 bases). From germline, CDR1 is MDHEN and CDR2 SYDVKM. V lost 1 base and J 4 bases, leaving 8 bases between the germline ends. The CDR3 sequence is 14 residues long. CDR3 amino acids: CASSLSAGGNTIYF. The CDR3 coding sequence is TGTGCCAGCAGTTTATCGGCAGGGGGAAACACCATATATTTT.

The chain couples TRBV9 to TRBJ1-1; a possible D gene is TRBD1 (6 bases). CDR1 is SGDLS, CDR2 YYNGEE, per germline. V lost 3 bases, J lost 0 bases, and 18 bases lay in between. The CDR3 consists of 17 residues. The CDR3 sequence: CASSGLGTGRMNTEAFF. In nucleotides, the CDR3 is TGTGCCAGCAGCGGGCTCGGTACAGGGAGAATGAACACTGAAGCTTTCTTT. The whole variable domain, remainder taken from reference TRBV9 and TRBJ1-1, is DSGVTQTPKHLITATGQRVTLRCSPRSGDLSVYWYQQSLDQGLQFLIQYYNGEERAKGNILERFSAQQFPDLHSELNLSSLELGDSALYFCASSGLGTGRMNTEAFFGQGTRLTVV.

CDR3 in amino acids: CASSSKGATNEKLFF. The CDR3 nucleotides are TGTGCCAGCAGTTCTAAGGGGGCGACTAATGAAAAACTGTTTTTT. The rearrangement links TRBV28 to TRBJ1-4; TRBD1 matches 7 bases. This CDR3 contains 15 residues. Germline CDR1 is MDHEN and CDR2 is SYDVKM. V was pared by 4 bases and J by 2 bases, with 4 bases of the junction left unmatched. The complete variable domain, with remaining parts taken from reference TRBV28 and TRBJ1-4, reads DVKVTQSSRYLVKRTGEKVFLECVQDMDHENMFWYRQDPGLGLRLIYFSYDVKMKEKGDIPEGYSVSREKKERFSLILESASTNQTSMYLCASSSKGATNEKLFFGSGTQLSVL.

CDR3 DNA sequence: TGTGCCAGCACCCGTTTGGACTCTGGGGCCAACGTCCTGACTTTC. The encoded protein is CASTRLDSGANVLTF. V gene TRBV9 combines with J gene TRBJ2-6; D unclear. The length of the CDR3 is 15 residues. Germline assignment: CDR1 SGDLS and CDR2 YYNGEE. V lost 6 bases to trimming and J lost 0 bases, with 10 bases between them.

V and J are TRBV2 and TRBJ2-7; D is tentatively TRBD1 or TRBD2 (5 bases each). Trimming took 7 bases from V and 4 from J, leaving 26 bases between them. Per the germline V gene, CDR1 is SNHLY and CDR2 is FYNNEI. This CDR3 has 17 amino acids. CDR3 in amino acids: CASNWEGWDRPMYEQYF. CDR3 nucleotide sequence: TGTGCCAGCAATTGGGAAGGTTGGGACCGCCCCATGTACGAGCAGTACTTC. The entire variable domain, with the rest obtained from reference TRBV2 and TRBJ2-7, is as follows: EPEVTQTPSHQVTQMGQEVILRCVPISNHLYFYWYRQILGQKVEFLVSFYNNEISEKSEIFDDQFSVERPDGSNFTLKIRSTKLEDSAMYFCASNWEGWDRPMYEQYFGPGTRLTVT.